This is a list of T cell receptor beta chains from one sample in a study of graft-versus-host responses after intestinal transplantation. Profiling relied on immunoSEQ multiplex PCR, and the TCRdb table lists in-frame clones only, not all of them. The repertoire consists of some 14,000 clones, with 25% to 35% occurring once and the leading ten covering 3.5% to 4%. The sequencing used alloreactive CD4+ T cells from a mixed lymphocyte reaction culture, collected before intestinal transplant. The receptors come from a human patient who received an intestinal transplant. Both conserved end residues are part of each CDR3. The D gene is left open where the match is weak. Clone size appears in some rows only: once, few, many, or a class for an expanded clone.

v_call: TRBV7-9
j_call: TRBJ2-1
clone_size: -
d_call: TRBD2
cdr3_nt: TGTGCCAGCAGCCCAAGCGGGGGTTTTTCCTACAATGAGCAGTTCTTC
cdr3_aa: CASSPSGGFSYNEQFF

v_call: TRBV11-1
j_call: TRBJ1-3
clone_size: few
d_call: -
cdr3_nt: TGTGCCAGCAGCTTAGAAATCACCTACACCATATATTTT
cdr3_aa: CASSLEITYTIYF

v_call: TRBV10-3
j_call: TRBJ1-2
clone_size: -
d_call: -
cdr3_nt: TGTGCCATCAGGTCAAGGGTCGGACAACACGGCTACACCTTC
cdr3_aa: CAIRSRVGQHGYTF

v_call: TRBV6-1
j_call: TRBJ1-1
clone_size: -
d_call: -
cdr3_nt: TGTGCCAGCAGTTCCCCGCAGGGAAGAACTGAAGCTTTCTTT
cdr3_aa: CASSSPQGRTEAFF

v_call: TRBV15
j_call: TRBJ2-7
clone_size: -
d_call: TRBD2
cdr3_nt: TGTGCCACCAGCCCGGGACTAGAGTACGAGCAGTACTTC
cdr3_aa: CATSPGLEYEQYF

v_call: TRBV4-1
j_call: TRBJ2-4
clone_size: -
d_call: -
cdr3_nt: TGTGCCAGCAGCCCGGGCGCCTCGGCCAAAAACATTCAGTACTTC
cdr3_aa: CASSPGASAKNIQYF

v_call: TRBV13
j_call: TRBJ2-3
clone_size: few
d_call: TRBD2
cdr3_nt: TGTGCCAGCAGCATTAGACTAGCGGGAGCCCGGGGCACAGATACGCAGTATTTT
cdr3_aa: CASSIRLAGARGTDTQYF

v_call: TRBV4-2
j_call: TRBJ2-7
clone_size: medium-sized
d_call: -
cdr3_nt: TGTGCCAGCAGCCAAGTCCATTCTAGCATCTACGAGCAGTACTTC
cdr3_aa: CASSQVHSSIYEQYF

v_call: TRBV13
j_call: TRBJ2-2
clone_size: few
d_call: TRBD2
cdr3_nt: TGTGCCAGCAGCTCCGACAGGCTGCTAGCGGGTGAGACCGGGGAGCTGTTTTTT
cdr3_aa: CASSSDRLLAGETGELFF

v_call: TRBV5-1
j_call: TRBJ2-7
clone_size: -
d_call: -
cdr3_nt: TGCGCCAGCAGCTTGGTTGGCCAGGCTCGACACGAGCAGTACTTC
cdr3_aa: CASSLVGQARHEQYF

v_call: TRBV6-5
j_call: TRBJ2-1
clone_size: -
d_call: -
cdr3_nt: TGTGCCAGCAGTCCCCAGGGGACGGCGCCGCATGAGCAGTTCTTC
cdr3_aa: CASSPQGTAPHEQFF

v_call: TRBV5-1
j_call: TRBJ1-4
clone_size: few
d_call: TRBD1
cdr3_nt: TGCGCCAGCAGCTTTGACAGGGGTTATGAAAAACTGTTTTTT
cdr3_aa: CASSFDRGYEKLFF

v_call: TRBV4-1
j_call: TRBJ2-7
clone_size: few
d_call: -
cdr3_nt: TGCGCCAGCAGCCTCCAACTCGTCCGTATCTACGAGCAGTACTTC
cdr3_aa: CASSLQLVRIYEQYF

v_call: TRBV28
j_call: TRBJ2-3
clone_size: -
d_call: -
cdr3_nt: TGTGCCAGCAGCACCGGGAGTTTAGATACGCAGTATTTT
cdr3_aa: CASSTGSLDTQYF

v_call: TRBV11-1
j_call: TRBJ2-2
clone_size: few
d_call: -
cdr3_nt: TGTGCCAGCAGCAGAACAGAATCTATCACCGGGGAGCTGTTTTTT
cdr3_aa: CASSRTESITGELFF

v_call: TRBV18
j_call: TRBJ2-5
clone_size: -
d_call: -
cdr3_nt: TGTGCCAGCTCACCACTCCCCCGGCCAGGGGAGACCCAGTACTTC
cdr3_aa: CASSPLPRPGETQYF

v_call: TRBV6-1
j_call: TRBJ1-6
clone_size: few
d_call: -
cdr3_nt: TGTGCCAGCACTCGGGGGCGCGGATCACCCCTCCACTTT
cdr3_aa: CASTRGRGSPLHF

v_call: TRBV9
j_call: TRBJ2-3
clone_size: -
d_call: TRBD2
cdr3_nt: TGTGCCAGCAGCGTAGGGGATAGCGGGAACACAGATACGCAGTATTTT
cdr3_aa: CASSVGDSGNTDTQYF

v_call: TRBV7-2
j_call: TRBJ2-6
clone_size: few
d_call: -
cdr3_nt: TGTGCCAGCAGCTTAGTGTGGCCCAACGTCCTGACTTTC
cdr3_aa: CASSLVWPNVLTF

v_call: TRBV6-5
j_call: TRBJ1-5
clone_size: -
d_call: -
cdr3_nt: TGTGCCAGCAGTGGACAGATCAATCAGCCCCAGCATTTT
cdr3_aa: CASSGQINQPQHF

v_call: TRBV2
j_call: TRBJ1-5
clone_size: -
d_call: -
cdr3_nt: TGTGCCAGCGCCGGCGGGACCAGCGGGAATAATCAGCCCCAGCATTTT
cdr3_aa: CASAGGTSGNNQPQHF

v_call: TRBV4-1
j_call: TRBJ1-6
clone_size: few
d_call: -
cdr3_nt: TGCGCCAGCAGCCAAGATAGGGCAGGGCGGTGGAATTCACCCCTCCACTTT
cdr3_aa: CASSQDRAGRWNSPLHF

v_call: TRBV7-6
j_call: TRBJ1-4
clone_size: -
d_call: -
cdr3_nt: TGTGCCAGCAGCTTAAGGACAGCGGAGGAAAAACTGTTTTTT
cdr3_aa: CASSLRTAEEKLFF

v_call: TRBV5-1
j_call: TRBJ1-3
clone_size: few
d_call: -
cdr3_nt: TGCGCCAGCAGCTCGCTAGACACCTCCTCTGGAAACACCATATATTTT
cdr3_aa: CASSSLDTSSGNTIYF

v_call: TRBV7-2
j_call: TRBJ2-2
clone_size: few
d_call: TRBD1
cdr3_nt: TGTGCCAGCAGCTTATCCAGGGGGCCCAAGGGCGGGGAGCTGTTTTTT
cdr3_aa: CASSLSRGPKGGELFF

v_call: TRBV11-3
j_call: TRBJ2-5
clone_size: once
d_call: TRBD2
cdr3_nt: TGTGCCAGCAGCGTCGGGACTAGCGGGAGTGAGACCCAGTACTTC
cdr3_aa: CASSVGTSGSETQYF

v_call: TRBV19
j_call: TRBJ1-1
clone_size: -
d_call: TRBD1
cdr3_nt: TGTGCCAGTAGTAAGGACAGGGCTTACACTGAAGCTTTCTTT
cdr3_aa: CASSKDRAYTEAFF

v_call: TRBV5-8
j_call: TRBJ1-3
clone_size: medium-sized
d_call: TRBD1
cdr3_nt: TGTGCCAGCAGCTTGATTGACAGGGAGGTCTCTGGAAACACCATATATTTT
cdr3_aa: CASSLIDREVSGNTIYF

v_call: TRBV5-4
j_call: TRBJ2-7
clone_size: few
d_call: -
cdr3_nt: TGTGCCAGCAGCTTGGACTACGAGCAGTACTTC
cdr3_aa: CASSLDYEQYF

v_call: TRBV29-1
j_call: TRBJ2-3
clone_size: -
d_call: -
cdr3_nt: TGCAGCGTCTCACGAGGGCAGTCCACAGATACGCAGTATTTT
cdr3_aa: CSVSRGQSTDTQYF

v_call: TRBV7-2
j_call: TRBJ1-3
clone_size: few
d_call: TRBD1
cdr3_nt: TGTGCCAGCAGCTCCCGACAGGGTGGCACCATATATTTT
cdr3_aa: CASSSRQGGTIYF

v_call: TRBV6-5
j_call: TRBJ2-7
clone_size: few
d_call: -
cdr3_nt: TGTGCCAGCAGTCGGGGCCCCTACGAGCAGTACTTC
cdr3_aa: CASSRGPYEQYF

v_call: TRBV6-5
j_call: TRBJ1-5
clone_size: few
d_call: -
cdr3_nt: TGTGCCAGCAGTTACGGCAGGGGAGATCAGCCCCAGCATTTT
cdr3_aa: CASSYGRGDQPQHF

v_call: TRBV28
j_call: TRBJ1-5
clone_size: medium-sized
d_call: TRBD1
cdr3_nt: TGTGCCTCCTGGACAGGGGACCATCAGCCCCAGCATTTT
cdr3_aa: CASWTGDHQPQHF

v_call: TRBV30
j_call: TRBJ2-3
clone_size: -
d_call: TRBD2
cdr3_nt: TGTGCCTGGAGTAGTGGGCTAGCGGGAGCGCAGTATTTT
cdr3_aa: CAWSSGLAGAQYF

v_call: TRBV30
j_call: TRBJ1-5
clone_size: few
d_call: TRBD1
cdr3_nt: TGTGCCTGGAGTCGGACAGGCCATAGCAATCAGCCCCAGCATTTT
cdr3_aa: CAWSRTGHSNQPQHF

v_call: TRBV15
j_call: TRBJ1-5
clone_size: -
d_call: -
cdr3_nt: TGTGCCACCAGCAGAGCCCCCGGACGGGGCAGGGGTCAGCCCCAGCATTTT
cdr3_aa: CATSRAPGRGRGQPQHF

v_call: TRBV4-2
j_call: TRBJ1-2
clone_size: few
d_call: -
cdr3_nt: TGTGCCAGCAGCTCGGACAGAGGAGGCTACACCTTC
cdr3_aa: CASSSDRGGYTF

v_call: TRBV6-1
j_call: TRBJ2-3
clone_size: few
d_call: -
cdr3_nt: TGTGCCAGCAGCCAAACCACAGATACGCAGTATTTT
cdr3_aa: CASSQTTDTQYF

v_call: TRBV9
j_call: TRBJ2-3
clone_size: -
d_call: -
cdr3_nt: TGTGCCAGCAGCGGGTTAGGACTGGAGGTGTTCACAGATACGCAGTATTTT
cdr3_aa: CASSGLGLEVFTDTQYF

v_call: TRBV27
j_call: TRBJ2-3
clone_size: few
d_call: -
cdr3_nt: TGTGCCAGCAGTTTAGGTGGGGTGGTGAGCACAGATACGCAGTATTTT
cdr3_aa: CASSLGGVVSTDTQYF

v_call: TRBV5-6
j_call: TRBJ2-5
clone_size: -
d_call: TRBD2
cdr3_nt: TGTGCCAGCAGCTTGGGACTAGCGGGAGTTAGGGAGACCCAGTACTTC
cdr3_aa: CASSLGLAGVRETQYF

v_call: TRBV5-1
j_call: TRBJ2-3
clone_size: few
d_call: TRBD2
cdr3_nt: TGCGCCAGCAGCCGAGGACTAGCGGGAGTGAGGGATACGCAGTATTTT
cdr3_aa: CASSRGLAGVRDTQYF

v_call: TRBV6-6
j_call: TRBJ2-7
clone_size: -
d_call: -
cdr3_nt: TGTGCCAGCAGTGAGGGCTACGAGCAGTACTTC
cdr3_aa: CASSEGYEQYF

v_call: TRBV5-6
j_call: TRBJ2-7
clone_size: -
d_call: -
cdr3_nt: TGTGCCAGCAGCTTGGTTTCCTACGAGCAGTACTTC
cdr3_aa: CASSLVSYEQYF

v_call: TRBV5-6
j_call: TRBJ1-1
clone_size: -
d_call: -
cdr3_nt: TGTGCCAGCAGCTCACCCCCCCCGGGGGACACTGAAGCTTTCTTT
cdr3_aa: CASSSPPPGDTEAFF

v_call: TRBV4-2
j_call: TRBJ2-7
clone_size: -
d_call: TRBD2
cdr3_nt: TGTGCCAGCAGCATTCTGACTAGCGGGAGGACGACCTACGAGCAGTACTTC
cdr3_aa: CASSILTSGRTTYEQYF

v_call: TRBV7-9
j_call: TRBJ2-1
clone_size: -
d_call: -
cdr3_nt: TGTGCCAGCAGTTTAAGACAGAGTATTGAGCAGTTCTTC
cdr3_aa: CASSLRQSIEQFF

v_call: TRBV28
j_call: TRBJ2-7
clone_size: -
d_call: TRBD1
cdr3_nt: TGTGGCGTTCGAGGACAGGTCTACGAGCAGTACTTC
cdr3_aa: CGVRGQVYEQYF

v_call: TRBV28
j_call: TRBJ2-5
clone_size: few
d_call: TRBD2
cdr3_nt: TGTGCCACCGAAGCGGGAGGGAGGTTAGAGACCCAGTACTTC
cdr3_aa: CATEAGGRLETQYF

v_call: TRBV7-3
j_call: TRBJ2-7
clone_size: -
d_call: TRBD2
cdr3_nt: TGTGCCAGCAGCCCGAGGGTGGGACTAGCGGGAGGGAAAAACTACGAGCAGTACTTC
cdr3_aa: CASSPRVGLAGGKNYEQYF

v_call: TRBV2
j_call: TRBJ2-2
clone_size: few
d_call: -
cdr3_nt: TGTGCCAGCAGTGTATATCGGGAGCTGTTTTTT
cdr3_aa: CASSVYRELFF

v_call: TRBV5-6
j_call: TRBJ1-2
clone_size: once
d_call: TRBD1
cdr3_nt: TGTGCCAGCAGCCCCGGGACAGGGCTTCGGGGCTACACCTTC
cdr3_aa: CASSPGTGLRGYTF

v_call: TRBV29-1
j_call: TRBJ1-4
clone_size: few
d_call: -
cdr3_nt: TGCAGCGTGGCCGATGCAACTAATGAAAAACTGTTTTTT
cdr3_aa: CSVADATNEKLFF

v_call: TRBV7-9
j_call: TRBJ2-2
clone_size: -
d_call: -
cdr3_nt: TGTGCCAGCAGCTTTCGGCTAGCAGGCACCGGGGAGCTGTTTTTT
cdr3_aa: CASSFRLAGTGELFF

v_call: TRBV6-5
j_call: TRBJ2-1
clone_size: few
d_call: TRBD2
cdr3_nt: TGTGCCAGCAGCCGACGAACGGGAGGCGAGCAGTTCTTC
cdr3_aa: CASSRRTGGEQFF

v_call: TRBV7-8
j_call: TRBJ1-1
clone_size: few
d_call: -
cdr3_nt: TGTGCCAGCAGCTACAAAGACAGGTCTGAAGCTTTCTTT
cdr3_aa: CASSYKDRSEAFF

v_call: TRBV6-1
j_call: TRBJ2-5
clone_size: medium-sized
d_call: TRBD2
cdr3_nt: TGTGCCAGCGGACGACTAGCGGTCCAAGAGACCCAGTACTTC
cdr3_aa: CASGRLAVQETQYF